This TCR beta chain was recorded in a study of regulatory T cells in long-lasting Graves disease. Broader study findings: Thyroid tissue was not sampled; only peripheral blood was. Newly diagnosed disease favored TRBV20-1 and TRBJ2-1 over persistent disease.

This clonotype was detected a few times. What it recognizes is unknown. The CDR3 carries no conserved terminal phenylalanine or tryptophan, so it likely arises from a read error. Sequencing libraries for TCR beta were prepared with iRepertoire HTBI primers and Arm-PCR of CDR3 regions. Using its own MiXCR run on the multiplex PCR reads, TCRdb lists one record per CDR3 protein. The profile covers about 540,000 distinct CDR3 sequences, with approximately 13% appearing a single time and roughly a tenth taken by the ten largest. V shed 7 bases and J shed 4 bases, with 13 bases lying between them. Germline V gene lookup returns CDR1 SNHLY and CDR2 FYNNEI. This CDR3 spans 14 amino acids. Indicated time point: newly diagnosed GD, antithyroid drugs for less than 3 months. With RNA extracted from PBMCs as input, the TCR library was made. Graves' disease diagnosis followed American Thyroid Association guidelines.

These same records also appear under a second study, on T cells in Graves' hyperthyroidism and ophthalmopathy. From that study: A model of 13 V-J pairs discriminated ophthalmopathy from stable hyperthyroidism.

The rearrangement links TRBV2 to TRBJ2-2; D not certain. The input for sequencing was peripheral blood mononuclear cells (PBMCs), taken at new diagnosis, from a patient treated with antithyroid drugs. This sequence originates from a young man with Graves disease. CDR3 sequence (DNA): TGTGCCAGCACCCCCTCTGACTTCACCGGGGAGCTGTTTTAT. Its translation: CASTPSDFTGELFY.